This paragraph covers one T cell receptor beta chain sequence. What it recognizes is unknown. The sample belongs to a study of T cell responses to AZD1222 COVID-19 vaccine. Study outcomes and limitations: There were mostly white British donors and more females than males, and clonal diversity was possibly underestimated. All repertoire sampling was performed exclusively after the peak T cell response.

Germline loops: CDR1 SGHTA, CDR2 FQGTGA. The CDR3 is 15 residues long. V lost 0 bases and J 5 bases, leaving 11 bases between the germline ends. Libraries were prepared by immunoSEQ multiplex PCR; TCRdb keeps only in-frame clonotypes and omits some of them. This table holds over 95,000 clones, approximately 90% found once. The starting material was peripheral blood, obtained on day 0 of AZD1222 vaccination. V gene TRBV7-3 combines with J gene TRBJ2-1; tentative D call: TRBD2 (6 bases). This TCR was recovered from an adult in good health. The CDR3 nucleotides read TGTGCCAGCAGCTTAACGCGCGGGGCCGACAATGAGCAGTTCTTC. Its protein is CASSLTRGADNEQFF.